This TCR beta chain stems from a study of cytomegalovirus exposure and HLA in healthy donors (dated by TCRdb to the late 2010s). Study-level background: An earlier analysis of fewer than 750 of the donors reported about 260 Gb of sequence data and 117 million unique TCR beta sequences obtained from around 170 million T cells. In a later analysis, previously published TCR beta repertoires from 600 to 850 donors were re-analyzed and high-resolution HLA genotyping was added so that TCR occurrence patterns could be studied. The study was designed to test whether signatures of past pathogen exposure could be identified by cataloging public T cell receptors. Genome-wide SNP genotypes for about 65% of the 666 donors were used in a later genetic analysis, which treated that subset as a discovery cohort. Several DR-DQ haplotypes were treated as single units for association and clustering because of strong linkage in the cohort. Roughly 300 gigabases of sequencing data and some 85 million unique TCR sequences were included in an early release covering about 700 HLA-typed donors. To predict cytomegalovirus infection status, the study combined high-throughput TCR immunosequencing, statistical association of individual TCRs with disease status, and machine learning. Of the roughly 430 genotyped donors, approximately 82% fell in the genetic ancestry cluster associated with self-reported Caucasian donors. All discovery cohort repertoires had been generated on a single sequencing platform. Class I and class II HLA loci were covered by the typing at four-digit resolution. Donor age, sex, ethnicity and CMV serostatus were collected together with the repertoire data. On average, roughly 240,000 unique TCR beta nucleotide sequences were sequenced per donor among about 400 genotyped donors of the cohort, with roughly 18% of those sequences being non-productive. The study profiled the T cell repertoires of hundreds of subjects by immunosequencing and related them to cytomegalovirus serostatus. The number of donors typed differed by locus, with roughly 620-630 for A, B, C, DRB1 and DQB1, around 500 for DQA1, over 600 for DPA1, and around 450 for DPB1. An earlier analysis of some 500 of the donors applied high-throughput TCR beta sequencing to assess whether each TCR beta V gene segment acted as functional or pseudogenic. Rather than drawing on any new phenotypic data, the later analysis identified candidate immune exposures from TCR beta sequences and the way those sequences occurred across donors. Besides the first cohort of around 700 subjects, a separate validation cohort made up of roughly 130 different subjects was used.

In total, around 600 healthy bone marrow donors made up the cohort. At the time of sampling, all cohort members were nominally healthy, though unrecorded immune exposures were likely present. The donor tested CMV seronegative, placing the donor among the approximately 360 seronegative members of the cohort. Every donor gave a peripheral blood sample, and the peripheral blood mononuclear cells from that sample were used for TCR beta sequencing. The Qiagen DNeasy Blood Extraction Kit was used to extract genomic DNA from the blood cell samples. Taken from cysteine to phenylalanine, the CDR3 has 13 residues. The kept DNA is CDR3 alone, 39 bases in frame from the first base. Reading the germline V gene gives CDR1 SGHTA and CDR2 FQGNSA. The trim is 5 bases for V and 5 bases for J, with a gap of 11 bases between the germline ends. The protocol used for the library was the immunoSEQ multiplex PCR assay. A mixture of 60 forward primers for TCR Vbeta segments and 13 reverse primers for TCR Jbeta segments was used in the multiplex PCR. The CDR3 region of rearranged TCR beta genes was amplified from genomic DNA with a multiplex PCR assay. The amplified TCR beta libraries were sequenced on the Illumina HiSeq System as 87-base-pair reads. Under the source paper's analysis protocol: In a later analysis, 70 million to 95 million unique TCR beta chains were counted across the roughly 700 repertoires, and some 10 million of these chains were shared by at least two donors. A nearest-neighbor algorithm error-corrected the raw reads and collapsed the reads into unique sequences, merging closely related sequences to remove PCR and sequencing errors. V, D and J gene segments were assigned by aligning CDR3 sequences to IMGT reference sequences. For a sequence to be retained, at least a six-nucleotide match to both a V gene segment and a J gene segment was required. A rearrangement was called productive if the CDR3 had no stop codons and remained in frame with V and J, and every other rearrangement was called non-productive. CDR3 was defined according to IMGT convention as the region running from the second conserved V-encoded cysteine to the conserved J-encoded phenylalanine. The earlier analysis of about 590 of the donors excluded sequences that lacked an unambiguous match to a single V gene segment. In an earlier analysis of 587 of the donors, a V segment was called functional when productive rearrangements were above 56.7%, and segregating when the standard deviation between donors exceeded 5%. A statistical classification framework was built to diagnose cytomegalovirus status from the catalog of TCR beta chain sequences. A later analysis assigned V and J genes by comparing TCR nucleotide sequences with IMGT/GENE-DB human TR gene sequences. The TCRdist pipeline was used in a later analysis to assign CDR3 sequences and most-parsimonious VDJ recombination scenarios. In a later analysis, each TCR beta chain was defined by its CDR3 amino acid sequence together with its V-gene family, and reads lacking a unique V-gene family were excluded. To address suspected cross-contamination and a sequencing artifact, a later analysis removed some 620 highly shared, low-generation-probability nucleotide sequences. A later analysis calculated a clonal expansion index for each public chain from normalized within-repertoire ranks of inferred template counts. In a later analysis, generation probabilities were computed using a VDJ recombination model fitted to out-of-frame rearrangements, and the results were checked against IGoR. Hypergeometric tests were used in a later analysis to score TCR-TCR, TCR-HLA and TCR-CMV co-occurrence, with a repertoire-size bias correction applied to the TCR pairs. To estimate false discovery rates, a later analysis permuted the HLA or CMV assignments 20 times. In a later analysis, co-occurring TCRs were grouped using DBSCAN, and TCRdist sequence similarity was added for clustering within HLA-allele-positive subsets. Repertoires with fewer than 30,000 or more than 120,000 public chains, plus five repertoires with anomalous nucleotide sharing, were excluded from co-occurrence clustering. TCRdb limited this immuneACCESS table to in-frame rearrangements with V and J called. A share of clones is missing; checked studies link under half to unresolved V genes, and the rest is unexplained. V and J calls and clone size are as listed in that table; D and trimming were resolved from the DNA. The sample profile shows 250,000 to 350,000 clones; about 80% of them were found once. Around 0.33% of the sample is in the top ten clones.

Points on this clone: There is no known antigen for this receptor. No much larger clonotype is one base removed from it; base qualities were not supplied.

On the study overall, not on this receptor specifically: A later analysis found that most CMV-associated TCR beta chains appeared HLA-restricted, with HLA associations seemingly driven largely by CMV exposure. A total of 150 or so TCR beta chains were listed by the study as associated with cytomegalovirus. Strong co-occurrence of HLA alleles, especially DR and DQ, made assigning TCR associations to individual alleles difficult. A few of the identified cytomegalovirus-associated TCR beta chains were confirmed in vitro to be specific for cytomegalovirus antigens. This cohort had only TCR beta chains sequenced, and the lack of alpha or paired-chain data limited which features could be detected. HLA typing was unavailable for some donors at each locus, so association tests used only the typed subset. Linkage disequilibrium might explain the correlated functional status among segregating V segments, but an unknown experimental factor could not be ruled out. Roughly 17 rarely observed V segments, including chromosome 9 orphons, were excluded from the earlier analysis of approximately 500 of the donors because counts were too low. Most TCR sequences were seen in very few donors, while some public TCRs were found in many individuals. The authors suggested that the approach could potentially be generalized to other disease states and immunological phenotypes. V-gene and J-gene trimming of TCR beta chains was associated with a missense DCLRE1C variant in a later genetic analysis, and the association was replicated in an independent cohort. Cytomegalovirus status was reported to be diagnosed by the classifier with high specificity and sensitivity in both the original and validation cohorts. Broadly in line with IMGT annotations, most TCR beta V segments showed up in productive rearrangements about 87% or about 30% of the time in an earlier analysis of about 500 of the donors. CMV serostatus was the only immune exposure information available for the cohort. A further reported finding was that TCR beta sequences accurately predicted the HLA-A and HLA-B alleles for most subjects in the first cohort. In a later analysis, 16,951 TCR beta sequences were associated with specific HLA alleles at a false discovery rate of 0.05. A cluster of highly shared sequence variants was judged likely to represent a technical artifact of the sequencing pipeline. According to a later analysis, TCR association rates differed among HLA loci, with DRB1 alleles showing the most associated TCRs and HLA-C alleles showing the fewest. In a later analysis, HLA-associated TCR beta chains showed more clonal expansion and lower generation probabilities than non-associated chains that were equally common. In a later analysis, several top co-occurrence clusters were reported to appear linked to parvovirus B19, influenza, CMV and Epstein-Barr virus. According to a later genetic analysis, donors in an Asian-associated ancestry cluster had fewer N-insertions in productive TCRs than the approximately 700-donor mean. Some IMGT-functional V segments, including TRBV6-2 and TRBV6-3, could not be told apart with the 87-base-pair reads, so those segments were excluded. Roughly uniform sequencing depth across donors was assumed in presence/absence analyses, although this assumption may not hold.

The clonotype was recovered from a girl aged 2-10 years in good health and CMV-seronegative. Sequencing was performed on PBMCs. This chain is built from TRBV7-2 and TRBJ2-3, with TRBD1 perhaps the D gene, on 6 matching bases. This receptor has the CDR3 CASSAQGKDTQYF. The DNA reads as follows: TGTGCCAGCAGCGCCCAGGGGAAAGATACGCAGTATTTT.